The clone carrying this T cell receptor beta chain has only one observation. The antigen is not known. The record originates from a study of cytomegalovirus exposure and HLA in healthy donors. Study results and caveats: Confirmation in vitro established that a few CMV-associated chains were specific for CMV antigens. Within the data, a cluster of highly shared sequence variants was likely a sequencing artifact.

A multiplex PCR was run with 60 Vbeta primers and 13 Jbeta primers. Method: immunoSEQ multiplex PCR; TCRdb's copy keeps in-frame clones and lacks some. The sample holds approximately 110,000 clones, roughly 78% seen once. V was shortened by 4 bases and J by 5 bases, with 22 bases between the two germline ends. Germline CDR1 reads SGHKS; CDR2 reads YYEKEE (reference sequence). This CDR3 is built from 18 residues. The receptor's source is a woman aged 40 to 50 in good health and CMV-seronegative. The chain carries TRBV5-5 and TRBJ1-6; no definite D call. Sequences were obtained from PBMCs. The DNA for the CDR3 is TGTGCCAGCAGCCCCCGAGGAGACGTGTCACCGGATAATTCACCCCTCCACTTT. Translation: CASSPRGDVSPDNSPLHF.